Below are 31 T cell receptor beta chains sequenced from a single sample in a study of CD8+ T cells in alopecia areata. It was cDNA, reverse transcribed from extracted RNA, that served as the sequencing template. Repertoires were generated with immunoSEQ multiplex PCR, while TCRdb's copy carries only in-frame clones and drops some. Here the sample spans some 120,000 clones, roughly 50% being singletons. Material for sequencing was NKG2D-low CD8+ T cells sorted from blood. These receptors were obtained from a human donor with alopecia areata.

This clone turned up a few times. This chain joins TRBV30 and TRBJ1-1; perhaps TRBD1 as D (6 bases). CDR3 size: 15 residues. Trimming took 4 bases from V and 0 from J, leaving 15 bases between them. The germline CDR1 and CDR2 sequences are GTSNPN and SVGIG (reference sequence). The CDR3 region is CAWTRKTGLNTEAFF. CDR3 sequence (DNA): TGTGCCTGGACTAGGAAGACAGGATTGAACACTGAAGCTTTCTTT.

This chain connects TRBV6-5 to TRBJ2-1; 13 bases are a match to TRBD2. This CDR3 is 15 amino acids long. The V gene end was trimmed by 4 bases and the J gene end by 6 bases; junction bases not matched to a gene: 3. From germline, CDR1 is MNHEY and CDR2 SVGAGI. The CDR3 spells CASSSGTSGTNEQFF. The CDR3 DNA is TGTGCCAGCAGTTCAGGGACTAGCGGGACCAATGAGCAGTTCTTC.

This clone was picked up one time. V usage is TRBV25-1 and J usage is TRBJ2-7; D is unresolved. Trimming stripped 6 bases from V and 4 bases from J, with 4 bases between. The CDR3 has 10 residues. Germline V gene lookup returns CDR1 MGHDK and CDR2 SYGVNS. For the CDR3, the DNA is TGTGCCAGCAGCCTTTACGAGCAGTACTTC. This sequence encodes CASSLYEQYF.

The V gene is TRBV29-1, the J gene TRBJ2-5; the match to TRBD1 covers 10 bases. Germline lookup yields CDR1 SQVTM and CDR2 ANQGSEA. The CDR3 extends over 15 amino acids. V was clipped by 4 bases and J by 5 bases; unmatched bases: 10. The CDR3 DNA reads TGCAGCGTTGTTCCGGGACAGGGGATCGAGGAGACCCAGTACTTC. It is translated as CSVVPGQGIEETQYF. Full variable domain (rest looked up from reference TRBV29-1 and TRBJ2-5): SAVISQKPSRDICQRGTSLTIQCQVDSQVTMMFWYRQQPGQSLTLIATANQGSEATYESGFVIDKFPISRPNLTFSTLTVSNMSPEDSSIYLCSVVPGQGIEETQYFGPGTRLLVL.

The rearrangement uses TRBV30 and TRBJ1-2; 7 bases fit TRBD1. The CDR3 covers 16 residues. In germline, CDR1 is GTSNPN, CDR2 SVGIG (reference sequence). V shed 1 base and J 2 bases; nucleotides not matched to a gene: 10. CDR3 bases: TGTGCCTGGAGTGAAGACGACAGGGCAGAAAACTATGGCTACACCTTC. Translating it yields CAWSEDDRAENYGYTF.

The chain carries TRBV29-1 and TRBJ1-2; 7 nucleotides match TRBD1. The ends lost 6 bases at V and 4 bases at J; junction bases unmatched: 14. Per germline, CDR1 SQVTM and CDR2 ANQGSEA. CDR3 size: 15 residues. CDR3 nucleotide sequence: TGCAGCGTGCCCGGTGTTAGGGGGCATGGCTATGGCTACACCTTC. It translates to CSVPGVRGHGYGYTF.

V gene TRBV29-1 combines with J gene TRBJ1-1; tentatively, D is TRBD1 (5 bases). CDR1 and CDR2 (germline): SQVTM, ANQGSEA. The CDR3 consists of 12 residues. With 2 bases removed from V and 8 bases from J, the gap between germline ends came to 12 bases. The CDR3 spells CSVEIGEGEAFF. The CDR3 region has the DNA TGCAGCGTTGAAATCGGAGAGGGGGAAGCTTTCTTT. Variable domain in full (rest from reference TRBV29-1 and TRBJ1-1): SAVISQKPSRDICQRGTSLTIQCQVDSQVTMMFWYRQQPGQSLTLIATANQGSEATYESGFVIDKFPISRPNLTFSTLTVSNMSPEDSSIYLCSVEIGEGEAFFGQGTRLTVV.

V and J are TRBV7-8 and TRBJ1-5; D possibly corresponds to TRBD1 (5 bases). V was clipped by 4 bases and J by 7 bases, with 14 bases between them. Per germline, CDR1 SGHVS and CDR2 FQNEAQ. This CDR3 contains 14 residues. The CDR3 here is CASSYTQGGQPQHF. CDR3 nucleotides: TGTGCCAGCAGCTACACCCAGGGAGGGCAGCCCCAGCATTTT.

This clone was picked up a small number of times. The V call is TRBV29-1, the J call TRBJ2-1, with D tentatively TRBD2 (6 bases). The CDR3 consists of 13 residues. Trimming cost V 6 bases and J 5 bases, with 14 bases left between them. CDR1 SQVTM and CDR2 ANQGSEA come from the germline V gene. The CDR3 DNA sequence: TGCAGCGTGGAGGCCGGGAGAAACAATGAGCAGTTCTTC. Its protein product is CSVEAGRNNEQFF.

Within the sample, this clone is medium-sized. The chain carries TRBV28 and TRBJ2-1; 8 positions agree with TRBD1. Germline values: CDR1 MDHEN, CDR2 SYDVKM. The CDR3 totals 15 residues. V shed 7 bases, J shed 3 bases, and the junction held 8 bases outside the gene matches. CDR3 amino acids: CASTQGQENYNEQFF. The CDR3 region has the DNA TGTGCCAGCACCCAGGGACAGGAGAACTACAATGAGCAGTTCTTC.

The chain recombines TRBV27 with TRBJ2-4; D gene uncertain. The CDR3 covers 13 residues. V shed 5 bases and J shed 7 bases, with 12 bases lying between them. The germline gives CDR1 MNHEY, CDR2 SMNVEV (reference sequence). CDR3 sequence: CASSRLTRNIQYF. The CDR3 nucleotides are TGTGCCAGCAGTCGCTTAACACGGAACATTCAGTACTTC.

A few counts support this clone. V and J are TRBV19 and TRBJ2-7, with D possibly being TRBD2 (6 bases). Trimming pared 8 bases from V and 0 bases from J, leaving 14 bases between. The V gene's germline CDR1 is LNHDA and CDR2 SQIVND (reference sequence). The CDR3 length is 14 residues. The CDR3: CASAGRESSYEQYF. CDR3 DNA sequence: TGTGCCAGTGCAGGACGGGAGAGCTCCTACGAGCAGTACTTC.

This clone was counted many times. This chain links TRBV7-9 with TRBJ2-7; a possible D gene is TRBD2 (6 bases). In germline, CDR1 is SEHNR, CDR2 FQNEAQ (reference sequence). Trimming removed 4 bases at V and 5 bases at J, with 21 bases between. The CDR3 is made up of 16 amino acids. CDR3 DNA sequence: TGTGCCAGCAGCTCACCGAGGAGGGGCCTTGGGGACGAGCAGTACTTC. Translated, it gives CASSSPRRGLGDEQYF.

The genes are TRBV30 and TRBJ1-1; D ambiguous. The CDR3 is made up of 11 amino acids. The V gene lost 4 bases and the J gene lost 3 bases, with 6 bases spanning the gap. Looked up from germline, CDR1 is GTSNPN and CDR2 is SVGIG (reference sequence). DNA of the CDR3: TGTGCCTGGACCGGGTACACTGAAGCTTTCTTT. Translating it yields CAWTGYTEAFF.

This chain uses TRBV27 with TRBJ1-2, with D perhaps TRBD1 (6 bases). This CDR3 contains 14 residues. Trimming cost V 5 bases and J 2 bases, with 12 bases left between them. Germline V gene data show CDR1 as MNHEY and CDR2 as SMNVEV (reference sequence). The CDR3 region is CASSRRTDNYGYTF. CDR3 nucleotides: TGTGCCAGCAGTAGGCGGACAGACAACTATGGCTACACCTTC.

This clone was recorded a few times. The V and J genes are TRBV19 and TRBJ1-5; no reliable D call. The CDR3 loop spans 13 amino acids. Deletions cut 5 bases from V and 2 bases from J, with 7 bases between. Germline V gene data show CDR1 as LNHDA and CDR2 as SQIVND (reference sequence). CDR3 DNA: TGTGCCAGTAGTTGGGAGGGCAATCAGCCCCAGCATTTT. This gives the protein CASSWEGNQPQHF.

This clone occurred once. CDR3 in DNA: TGTGCCTGGAGTGGGCTAGCGGGAGACGACAATGAGCAGTTCTTC. Translated, it gives CAWSGLAGDDNEQFF. The chain has TRBV30 and TRBJ2-1; TRBD2 agrees at 10 bases. Germline-derived CDR1 and CDR2 are GTSNPN and SVGIG (reference sequence). This CDR3 has 15 residues. The V gene end was trimmed by 1 base and the J gene end by 5 bases; junction bases not matched to a gene: 5. Full variable domain (remainder filled in from reference TRBV30 and TRBJ2-1): SQTIHQWPATLVQPVGSPLSLECTVEGTSNPNLYWYRQAAGRGLQLLFYSVGIGQISSEVPQNLSASRPQDRQFILSSKKLLLSDSGFYLCAWSGLAGDDNEQFFGPGTRLTVL.

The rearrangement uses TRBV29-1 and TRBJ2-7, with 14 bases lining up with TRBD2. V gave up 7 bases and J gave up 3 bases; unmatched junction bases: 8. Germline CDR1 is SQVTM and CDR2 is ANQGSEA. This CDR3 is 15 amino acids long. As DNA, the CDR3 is TGCAGCGCGGTTACCGGGACTAGCGGGAGCTACGAGCAGTACTTC. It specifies CSAVTGTSGSYEQYF.

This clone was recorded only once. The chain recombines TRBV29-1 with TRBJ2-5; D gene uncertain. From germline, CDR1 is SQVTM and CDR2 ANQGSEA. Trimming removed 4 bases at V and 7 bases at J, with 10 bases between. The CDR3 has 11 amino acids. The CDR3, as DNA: TGCAGCGTTGTGGTGCTCGGGACCCAGTACTTC. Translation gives CSVVVLGTQYF.

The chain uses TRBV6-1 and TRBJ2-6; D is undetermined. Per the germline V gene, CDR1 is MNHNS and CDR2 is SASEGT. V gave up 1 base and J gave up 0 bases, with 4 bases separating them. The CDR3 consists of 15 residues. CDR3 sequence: CASSEDSSGANVLTF. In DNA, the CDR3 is TGTGCCAGCAGTGAAGACAGCTCTGGGGCCAACGTCCTGACTTTC.

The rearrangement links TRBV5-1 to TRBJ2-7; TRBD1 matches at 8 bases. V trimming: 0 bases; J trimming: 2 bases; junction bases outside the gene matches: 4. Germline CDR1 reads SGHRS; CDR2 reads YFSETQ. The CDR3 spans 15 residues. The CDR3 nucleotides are TGCGCCAGCAGCTTGGAAGGACAGGGTACCTACGAGCAGTACTTC. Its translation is CASSLEGQGTYEQYF.

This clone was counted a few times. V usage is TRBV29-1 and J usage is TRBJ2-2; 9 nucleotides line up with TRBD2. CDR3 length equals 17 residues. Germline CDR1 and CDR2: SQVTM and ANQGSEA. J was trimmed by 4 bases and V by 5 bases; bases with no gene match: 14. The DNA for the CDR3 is TGCAGCGTTTCCGGGACTAGCTTTTCGCGTGTCACCGGGGAGCTGTTTTTT. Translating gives CSVSGTSFSRVTGELFF.

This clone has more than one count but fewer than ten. CDR3 DNA: TGCAGCGTTGAAGCAGGGACGATCTCCGAGCAGTACTTC. Its protein product is CSVEAGTISEQYF. The rearrangement uses TRBV29-1 and TRBJ2-7; D may match TRBD1 or TRBD2 (5 bases each). The CDR3 has 13 residues. Germline CDR1 SQVTM, CDR2 ANQGSEA. The ends were cut back, 1 base at V and 6 bases at J, with 13 bases in the middle.

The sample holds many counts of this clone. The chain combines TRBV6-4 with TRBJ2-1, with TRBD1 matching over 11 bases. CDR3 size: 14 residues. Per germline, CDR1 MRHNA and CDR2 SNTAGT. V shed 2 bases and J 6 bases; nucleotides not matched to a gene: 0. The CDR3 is CASSDGTGGNEQFF. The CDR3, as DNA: TGTGCCAGCAGTGACGGGACAGGGGGCAATGAGCAGTTCTTC.

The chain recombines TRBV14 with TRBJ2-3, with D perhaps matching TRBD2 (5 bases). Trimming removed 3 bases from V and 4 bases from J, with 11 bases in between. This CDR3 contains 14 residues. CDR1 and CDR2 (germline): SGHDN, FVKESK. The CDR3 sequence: CASSQTGSADTQYF. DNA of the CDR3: TGTGCCAGCAGCCAGACGGGATCTGCAGATACGCAGTATTTT.

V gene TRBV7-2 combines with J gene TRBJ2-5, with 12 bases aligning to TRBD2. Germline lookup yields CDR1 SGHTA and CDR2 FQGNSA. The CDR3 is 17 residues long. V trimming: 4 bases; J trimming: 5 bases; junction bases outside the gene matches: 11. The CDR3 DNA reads TGTGCCAGCAGCTCCCTCCGACTAGCGGGAGTTTGGGAGACCCAGTACTTC. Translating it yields CASSSLRLAGVWETQYF.

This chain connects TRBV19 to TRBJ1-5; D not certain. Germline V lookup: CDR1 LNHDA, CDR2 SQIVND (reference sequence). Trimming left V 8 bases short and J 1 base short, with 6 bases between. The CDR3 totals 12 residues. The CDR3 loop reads CASGLSNQPQHF. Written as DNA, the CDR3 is TGTGCCAGTGGGCTGAGCAATCAGCCCCAGCATTTT.

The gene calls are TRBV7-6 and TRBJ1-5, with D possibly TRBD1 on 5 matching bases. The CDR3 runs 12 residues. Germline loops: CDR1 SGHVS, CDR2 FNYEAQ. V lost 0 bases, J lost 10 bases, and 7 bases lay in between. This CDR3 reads CASSLAQGPQHF. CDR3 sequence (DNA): TGTGCCAGCAGCTTAGCGCAGGGTCCCCAGCATTTT.

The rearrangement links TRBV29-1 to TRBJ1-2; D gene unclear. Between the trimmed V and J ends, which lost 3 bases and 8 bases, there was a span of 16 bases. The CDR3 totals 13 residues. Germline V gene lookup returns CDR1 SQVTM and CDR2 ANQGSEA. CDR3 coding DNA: TGCAGCGTTGAGGAGGGAAGACGTAGCGGCTACACCTTC. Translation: CSVEEGRRSGYTF.

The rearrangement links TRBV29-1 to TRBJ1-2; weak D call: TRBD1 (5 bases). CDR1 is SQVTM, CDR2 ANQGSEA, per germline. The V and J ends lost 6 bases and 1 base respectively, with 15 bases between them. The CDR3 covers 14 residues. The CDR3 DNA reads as TGCAGCGTCCCTGAGGGGACCTTTAACTATGGCTACACCTTC. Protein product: CSVPEGTFNYGYTF. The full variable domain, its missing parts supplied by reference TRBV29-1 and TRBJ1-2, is SAVISQKPSRDICQRGTSLTIQCQVDSQVTMMFWYRQQPGQSLTLIATANQGSEATYESGFVIDKFPISRPNLTFSTLTVSNMSPEDSSIYLCSVPEGTFNYGYTFGSGTRLTVV.

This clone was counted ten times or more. CDR3 nucleotide sequence: TGTGCCAGCAGTGCCTCTAGCGGGGACTACAATGAGCAGTTCTTC. Amino acids: CASSASSGDYNEQFF. V is TRBV6-5 and J is TRBJ2-1; 9 positions agree with TRBD2. The CDR3 spans 15 residues. V shed 5 bases, J shed 3 bases, and the junction held 5 bases outside the gene matches. The germline CDR1 and CDR2 sequences are MNHEY and SVGAGI.